The clone carrying this T cell receptor beta chain has a handful of counts. Its antigen remains unknown. Time point reported: after dendritic cell vaccination, including at tumor progression/relapse. Before vaccination, two weeks after the third vaccination, and at progression, PBMC were collected. The length of the CDR3 is 15 residues. With V trimmed by 2 bases and J by 5 bases, 8 bases remained unmatched. The germline CDR1 and CDR2 sequences are SGHRS and YFSETQ. These data come from a study of glioma-infiltrating T cells after dendritic cell vaccination. Study-wide background: Patients received autologous tumor lysate-pulsed dendritic cell vaccination between about 2003 and 2012. Study conclusions and caveats: Complete blood and tumor specimen sets were limited to few patients.

Primers: 60 V beta forward and 13 J beta reverse. Using immunoSEQ multiplex PCR, the repertoire was profiled, and TCRdb retains in-frame clones only, with some absent. The sample includes just under 100,000 clones, approximately 80% of them seen just once. This sequence joins TRBV5-1 and TRBJ2-7, with 9 bases that match TRBD1. The clonotype comes from a human donor with glioblastoma. The sample here was blood, taken after dendritic cell vaccination. CDR3 sequence (DNA): TGCGCCAGCAGCTTTCCGGGACAGGGTTGGAACGAGCAGTACTTC. Translated: CASSFPGQGWNEQYF. Supplemented by reference TRBV5-1 and TRBJ2-7, the full variable domain reads KAGVTQTPRYLIKTRGQQVTLSCSPISGHRSVSWYQQTPGQGLQFLFEYFSETQRNKGNFPGRFSGRQFSNSRSEMNVSTLELGDSALYLCASSFPGQGWNEQYFGPGTRLTVT.